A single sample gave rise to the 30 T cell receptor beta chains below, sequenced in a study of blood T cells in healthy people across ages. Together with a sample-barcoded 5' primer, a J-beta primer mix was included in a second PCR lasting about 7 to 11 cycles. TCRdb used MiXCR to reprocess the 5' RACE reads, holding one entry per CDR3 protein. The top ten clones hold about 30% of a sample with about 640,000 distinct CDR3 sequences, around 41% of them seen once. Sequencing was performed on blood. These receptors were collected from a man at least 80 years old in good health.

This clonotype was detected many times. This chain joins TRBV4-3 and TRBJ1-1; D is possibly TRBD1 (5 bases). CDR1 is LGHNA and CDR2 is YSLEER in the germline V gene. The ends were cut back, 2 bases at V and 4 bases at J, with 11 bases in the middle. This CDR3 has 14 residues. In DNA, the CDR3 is TGCGCCAGCAGCCAACGTCAGGGAGTCACTGAAGCTTTCTTT. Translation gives CASSQRQGVTEAFF.

DNA of the CDR3: TGTGCCAGCAGTGCGACTAGCGGGAGGCTCTACGAGCAGTACTTC. It codes for CASSATSGRLYEQYF. J is TRBJ2-7 and V is TRBV6-2 or TRBV6-3, with TRBD2 matching over 13 bases. J was trimmed by 3 bases and V by 5 bases; bases with no gene match: 4. The germline gives CDR1 MNHEY, CDR2 SVGEGT. The CDR3 runs to 15 residues.

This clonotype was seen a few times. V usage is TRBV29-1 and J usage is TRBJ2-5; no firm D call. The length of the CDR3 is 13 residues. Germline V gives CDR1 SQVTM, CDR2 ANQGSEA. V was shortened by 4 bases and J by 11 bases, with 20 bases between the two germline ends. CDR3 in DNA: TGCAGCGTTGGGGCAGGAACATACAATGAGCAGTACTTC. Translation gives CSVGAGTYNEQYF. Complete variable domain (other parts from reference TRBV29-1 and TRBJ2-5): SAVISQKPSRDICQRGTSLTIQCQVDSQVTMMFWYRQQPGQSLTLIATANQGSEATYESGFVIDKFPISRPNLTFSTLTVSNMSPEDSSIYLCSVGAGTYNEQYFGPGTRLLVL.

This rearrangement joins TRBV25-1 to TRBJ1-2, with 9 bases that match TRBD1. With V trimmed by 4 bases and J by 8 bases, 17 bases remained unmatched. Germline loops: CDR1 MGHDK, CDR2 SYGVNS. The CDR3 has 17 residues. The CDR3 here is CASSGGTGHIQTRGYTF. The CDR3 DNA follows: TGTGCCAGCAGTGGCGGGACAGGGCATATCCAGACTCGGGGCTACACCTTC.

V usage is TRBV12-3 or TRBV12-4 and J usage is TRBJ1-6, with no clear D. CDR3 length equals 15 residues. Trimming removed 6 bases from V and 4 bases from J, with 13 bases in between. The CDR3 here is CASRVRDPYNSPLHF. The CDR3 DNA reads TGTGCCAGCAGGGTCCGGGATCCTTATAATTCACCCCTCCACTTT.

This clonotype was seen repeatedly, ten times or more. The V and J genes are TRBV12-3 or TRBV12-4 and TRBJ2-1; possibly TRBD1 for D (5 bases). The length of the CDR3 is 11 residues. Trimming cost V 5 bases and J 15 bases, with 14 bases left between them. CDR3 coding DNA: TGTGCCAGCAGTCGCCTGACAGACCCGTTCTTC. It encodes CASSRLTDPFF.

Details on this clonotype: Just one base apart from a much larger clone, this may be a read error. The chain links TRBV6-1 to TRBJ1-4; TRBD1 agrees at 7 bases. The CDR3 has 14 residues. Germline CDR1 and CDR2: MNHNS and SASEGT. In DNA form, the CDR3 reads TGTGCCAGCAGGGAAGACAGGGCCAATGAAAAACTGTTTTTT. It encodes CASREDRANEKLFF.

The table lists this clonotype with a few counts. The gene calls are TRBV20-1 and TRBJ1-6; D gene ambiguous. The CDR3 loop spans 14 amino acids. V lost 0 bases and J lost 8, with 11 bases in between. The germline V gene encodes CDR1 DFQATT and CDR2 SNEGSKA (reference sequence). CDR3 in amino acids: CSARDRSRHSPLHF. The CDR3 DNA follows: TGCAGTGCTAGAGACCGGAGCAGGCATTCACCCCTCCACTTT.

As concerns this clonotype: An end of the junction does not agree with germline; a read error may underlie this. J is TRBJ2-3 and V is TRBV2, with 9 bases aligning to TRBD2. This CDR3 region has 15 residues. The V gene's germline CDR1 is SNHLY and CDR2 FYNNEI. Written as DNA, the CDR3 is TGTGCCAGCAGCGAAGCTAGCGGGGACGGATGTACGCAGTATTTT. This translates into CASSEASGDGCTQYF.

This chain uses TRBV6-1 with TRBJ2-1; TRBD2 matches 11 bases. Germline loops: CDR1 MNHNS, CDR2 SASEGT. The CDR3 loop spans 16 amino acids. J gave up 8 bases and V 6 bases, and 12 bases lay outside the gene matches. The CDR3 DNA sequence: TGTGCCAGCAGCCCGGGGGGGACTAGCGGAGGGTATGAGCAGTTCTTC. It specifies CASSPGGTSGGYEQFF.

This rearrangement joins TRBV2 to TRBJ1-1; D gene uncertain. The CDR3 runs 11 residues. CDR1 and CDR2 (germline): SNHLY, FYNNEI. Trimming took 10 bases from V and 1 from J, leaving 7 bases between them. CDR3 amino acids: CAKQRNTEAFF. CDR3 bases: TGTGCCAAACAGCGGAACACTGAAGCTTTCTTT.

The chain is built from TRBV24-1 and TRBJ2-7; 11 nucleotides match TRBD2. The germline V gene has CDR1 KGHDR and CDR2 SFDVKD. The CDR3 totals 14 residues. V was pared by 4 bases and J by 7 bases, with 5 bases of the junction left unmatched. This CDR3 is CATSEGLAVNEQYF. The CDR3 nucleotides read TGTGCCACCAGTGAGGGACTAGCGGTCAATGAGCAGTACTTC.

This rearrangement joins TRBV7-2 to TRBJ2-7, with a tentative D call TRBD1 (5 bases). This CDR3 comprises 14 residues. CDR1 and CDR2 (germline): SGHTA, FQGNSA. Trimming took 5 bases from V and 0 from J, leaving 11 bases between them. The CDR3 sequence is CASSPQGNSYEQYF. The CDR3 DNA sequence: TGTGCCAGCAGCCCGCAGGGTAACTCCTACGAGCAGTACTTC. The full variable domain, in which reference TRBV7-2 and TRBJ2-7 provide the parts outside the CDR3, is GAGVSQSPSNKVTEKGKDVELRCDPISGHTALYWYRQSLGQGLEFLIYFQGNSAPDKSGLPSDRFSAERTGGSVSTLTIQRTQQEDSAVYLCASSPQGNSYEQYFGPGTRLTVT.

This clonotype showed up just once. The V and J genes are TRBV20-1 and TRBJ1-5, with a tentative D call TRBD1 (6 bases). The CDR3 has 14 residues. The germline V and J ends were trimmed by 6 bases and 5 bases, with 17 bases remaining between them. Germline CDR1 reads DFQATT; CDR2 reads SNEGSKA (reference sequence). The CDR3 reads CSAASGGSDQPQHF. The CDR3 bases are TGCAGTGCCGCCTCCGGGGGCTCGGATCAGCCCCAGCATTTT.

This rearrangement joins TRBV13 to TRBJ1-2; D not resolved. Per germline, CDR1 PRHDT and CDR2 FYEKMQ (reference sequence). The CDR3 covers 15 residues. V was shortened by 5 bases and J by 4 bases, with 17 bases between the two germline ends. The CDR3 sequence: CASSIPARDIYGYTF. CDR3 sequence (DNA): TGTGCCAGCAGCATCCCGGCACGGGATATCTATGGCTACACCTTC.

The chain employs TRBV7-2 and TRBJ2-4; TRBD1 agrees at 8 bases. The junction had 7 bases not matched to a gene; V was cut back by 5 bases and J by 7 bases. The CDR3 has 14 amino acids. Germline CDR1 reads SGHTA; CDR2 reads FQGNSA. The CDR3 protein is CASSPRRGRNIQYF. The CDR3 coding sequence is TGTGCCAGCAGCCCCCGCAGGGGGCGTAACATTCAGTACTTC. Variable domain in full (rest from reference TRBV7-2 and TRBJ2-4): GAGVSQSPSNKVTEKGKDVELRCDPISGHTALYWYRQSLGQGLEFLIYFQGNSAPDKSGLPSDRFSAERTGGSVSTLTIQRTQQEDSAVYLCASSPRRGRNIQYFGAGTRLSVL.

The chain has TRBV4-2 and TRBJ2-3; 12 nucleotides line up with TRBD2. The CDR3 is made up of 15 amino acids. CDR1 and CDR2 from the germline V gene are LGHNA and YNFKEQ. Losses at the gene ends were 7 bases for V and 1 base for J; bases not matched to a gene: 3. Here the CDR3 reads CASTRTSGGTDTQYF. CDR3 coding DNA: TGTGCCAGCACCCGGACTAGCGGGGGCACAGATACGCAGTATTTT.

The CDR3 DNA is TGTGCCAGCAGCGCCCCCGGCCCCGATACGCAGTATTTT. Its protein product is CASSAPGPDTQYF. This chain links TRBV7-2 with TRBJ2-3; D unresolved. The CDR3 spans 13 residues. Germline V lookup: CDR1 SGHTA, CDR2 FQGNSA. Trimming took 5 bases from V and 6 from J, leaving 12 bases between them. The whole variable domain, filled in from reference TRBV7-2 and TRBJ2-3, reads GAGVSQSPSNKVTEKGKDVELRCDPISGHTALYWYRQSLGQGLEFLIYFQGNSAPDKSGLPSDRFSAERTGGSVSTLTIQRTQQEDSAVYLCASSAPGPDTQYFGPGTRLTVL.

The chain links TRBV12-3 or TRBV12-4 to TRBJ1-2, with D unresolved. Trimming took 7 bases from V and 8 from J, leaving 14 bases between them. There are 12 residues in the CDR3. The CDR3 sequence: CASTLGLRGYTF. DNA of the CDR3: TGTGCCAGCACCCTAGGCCTCCGGGGCTACACCTTC.

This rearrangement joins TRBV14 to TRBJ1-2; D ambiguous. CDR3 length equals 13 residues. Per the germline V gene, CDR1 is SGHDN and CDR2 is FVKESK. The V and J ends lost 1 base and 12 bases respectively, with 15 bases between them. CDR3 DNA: TGTGCCAGCAGCCAAGTACAGAGGTTGGGCCACACCTTC. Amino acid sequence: CASSQVQRLGHTF.

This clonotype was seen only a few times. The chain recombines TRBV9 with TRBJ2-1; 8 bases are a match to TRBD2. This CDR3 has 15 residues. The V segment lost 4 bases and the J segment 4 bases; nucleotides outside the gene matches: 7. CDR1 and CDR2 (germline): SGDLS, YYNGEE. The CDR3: CASSSPTSVYNEQFF. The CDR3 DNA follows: TGTGCCAGCAGCTCCCCGACTAGCGTTTACAATGAGCAGTTCTTC.

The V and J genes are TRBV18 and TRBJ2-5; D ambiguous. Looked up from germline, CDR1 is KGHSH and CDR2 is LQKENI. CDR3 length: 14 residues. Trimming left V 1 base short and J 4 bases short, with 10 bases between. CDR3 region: CASSPQATRETQYF. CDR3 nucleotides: TGTGCCAGCTCACCACAGGCAACGAGAGAGACCCAGTACTTC.

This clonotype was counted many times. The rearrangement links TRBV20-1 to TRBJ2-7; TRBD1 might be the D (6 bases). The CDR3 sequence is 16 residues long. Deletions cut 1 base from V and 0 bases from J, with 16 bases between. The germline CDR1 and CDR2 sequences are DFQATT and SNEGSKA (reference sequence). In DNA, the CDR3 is TGCAGTGCTAGAGGCCGAGGGGGTGGGGTCTCCTACGAGCAGTACTTC. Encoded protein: CSARGRGGGVSYEQYF.

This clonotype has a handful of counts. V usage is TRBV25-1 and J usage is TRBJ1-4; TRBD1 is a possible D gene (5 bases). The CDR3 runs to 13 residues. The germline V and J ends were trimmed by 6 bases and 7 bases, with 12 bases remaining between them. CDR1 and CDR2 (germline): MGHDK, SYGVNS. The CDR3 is CASRAPGGEKLFF. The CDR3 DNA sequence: TGTGCCAGCAGGGCTCCCGGGGGTGAAAAACTGTTTTTT.

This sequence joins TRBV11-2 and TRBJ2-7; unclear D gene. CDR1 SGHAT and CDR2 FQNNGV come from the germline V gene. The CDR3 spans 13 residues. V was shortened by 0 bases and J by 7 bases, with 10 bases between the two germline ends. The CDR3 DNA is TGTGCCAGCAGCTTAGATATGTCGTGTGAGCAGTACTTC. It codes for CASSLDMSCEQYF.

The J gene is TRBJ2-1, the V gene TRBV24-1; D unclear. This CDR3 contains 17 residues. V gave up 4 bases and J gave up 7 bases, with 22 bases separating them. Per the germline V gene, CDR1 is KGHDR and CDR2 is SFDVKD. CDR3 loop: CATSENSGLVIKNEQFF. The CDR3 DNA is TGTGCCACCAGTGAAAATTCTGGGCTAGTAATAAAAAATGAGCAGTTCTTC.

The CDR3 sequence: CSAGGGAGGPETQYF. CDR3 nucleotide sequence: TGCAGTGCTGGCGGGGGAGCGGGGGGGCCGGAGACCCAGTACTTC. The V gene is TRBV20-1, the J gene TRBJ2-5; 10 bases map to TRBD2. The trim removed 5 bases at V and 5 bases at J, leaving 11 bases unmatched. This CDR3 comprises 15 residues. In germline, CDR1 is DFQATT, CDR2 SNEGSKA (reference sequence).

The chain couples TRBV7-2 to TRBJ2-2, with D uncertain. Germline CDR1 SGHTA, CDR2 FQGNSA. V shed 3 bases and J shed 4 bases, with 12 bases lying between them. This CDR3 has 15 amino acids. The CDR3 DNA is TGTGCCAGCAGCTTCAACAACGCGGTCACCGGGGAGCTGTTTTTT. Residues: CASSFNNAVTGELFF.

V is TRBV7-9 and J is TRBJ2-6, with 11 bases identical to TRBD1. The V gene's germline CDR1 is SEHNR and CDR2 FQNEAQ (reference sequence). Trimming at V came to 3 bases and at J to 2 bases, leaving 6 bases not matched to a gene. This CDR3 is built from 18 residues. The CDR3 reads CASSLYGQGATGANVLTF. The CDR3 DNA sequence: TGTGCCAGCAGCTTGTATGGACAGGGGGCGACTGGGGCCAACGTCCTGACTTTC.

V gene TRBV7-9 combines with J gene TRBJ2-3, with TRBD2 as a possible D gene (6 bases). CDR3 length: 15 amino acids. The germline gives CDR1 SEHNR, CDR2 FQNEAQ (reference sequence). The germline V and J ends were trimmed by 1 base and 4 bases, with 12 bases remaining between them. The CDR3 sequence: CASSLGGGASDTQYF. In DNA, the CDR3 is TGTGCCAGCAGCTTAGGGGGCGGGGCTTCAGATACGCAGTATTTT. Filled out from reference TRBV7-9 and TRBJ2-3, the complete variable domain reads DTGVSQNPRHKITKRGQNVTFRCDPISEHNRLYWYRQTLGQGPEFLTYFQNEAQLEKSRLLSDRFSAERPKGSFSTLEIQRTEQGDSAMYLCASSLGGGASDTQYFGPGTRLTVL.